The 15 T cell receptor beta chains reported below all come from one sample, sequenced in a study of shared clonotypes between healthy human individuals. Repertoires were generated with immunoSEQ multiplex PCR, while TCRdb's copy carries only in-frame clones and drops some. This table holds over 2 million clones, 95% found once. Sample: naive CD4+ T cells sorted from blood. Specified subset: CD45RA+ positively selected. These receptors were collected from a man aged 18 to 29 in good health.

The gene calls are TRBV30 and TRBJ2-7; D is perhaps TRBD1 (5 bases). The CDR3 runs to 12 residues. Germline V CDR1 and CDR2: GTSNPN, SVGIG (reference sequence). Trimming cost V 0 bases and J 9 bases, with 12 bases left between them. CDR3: CAWSVLQGWQYF. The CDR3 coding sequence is TGTGCCTGGAGTGTACTTCAGGGATGGCAGTACTTC.

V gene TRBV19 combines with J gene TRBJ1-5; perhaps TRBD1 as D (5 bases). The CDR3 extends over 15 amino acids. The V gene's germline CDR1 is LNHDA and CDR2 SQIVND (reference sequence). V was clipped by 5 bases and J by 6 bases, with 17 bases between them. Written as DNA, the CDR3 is TGTGCCAGTAGTCCTCCGGGACGTGCTGCTCAGCCCCAGCATTTT. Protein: CASSPPGRAAQPQHF.

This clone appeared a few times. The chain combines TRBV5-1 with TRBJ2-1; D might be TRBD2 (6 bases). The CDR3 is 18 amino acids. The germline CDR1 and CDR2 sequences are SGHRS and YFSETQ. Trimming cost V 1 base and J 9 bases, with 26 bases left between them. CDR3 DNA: TGCGCCAGCAGCTTGAACCGGATCGGGGGTAATACTGGTGGTGAGCAGTTCTTC. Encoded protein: CASSLNRIGGNTGGEQFF.

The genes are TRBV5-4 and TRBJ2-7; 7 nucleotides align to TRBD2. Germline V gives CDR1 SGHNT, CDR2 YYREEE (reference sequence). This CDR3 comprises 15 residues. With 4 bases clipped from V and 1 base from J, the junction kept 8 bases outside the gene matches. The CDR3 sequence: CASSPGAGVSYEQYF. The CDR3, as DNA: TGTGCCAGCAGCCCTGGGGCGGGGGTGTCCTACGAGCAGTACTTC.

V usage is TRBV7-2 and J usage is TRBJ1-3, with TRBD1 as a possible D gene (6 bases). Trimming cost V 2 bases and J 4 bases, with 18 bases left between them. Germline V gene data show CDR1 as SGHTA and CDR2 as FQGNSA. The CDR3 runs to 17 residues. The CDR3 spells CASSLRRRGLGGNTIYF. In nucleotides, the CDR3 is TGTGCCAGCAGCTTACGGAGGAGGGGGTTAGGCGGAAACACCATATATTTT.

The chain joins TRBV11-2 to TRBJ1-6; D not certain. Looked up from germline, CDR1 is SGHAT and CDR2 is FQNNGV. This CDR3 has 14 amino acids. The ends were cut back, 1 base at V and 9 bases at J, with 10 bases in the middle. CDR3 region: CASSLVRFRSPLHF. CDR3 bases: TGTGCCAGCAGCTTAGTCAGGTTTCGTTCACCCCTCCACTTT.

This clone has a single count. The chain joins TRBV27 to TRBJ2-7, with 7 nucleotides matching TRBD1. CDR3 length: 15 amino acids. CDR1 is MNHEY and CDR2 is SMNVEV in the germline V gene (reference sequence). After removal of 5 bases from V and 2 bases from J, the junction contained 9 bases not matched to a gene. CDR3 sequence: CASSIKTGAPYEQYF. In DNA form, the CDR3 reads TGTGCCAGCAGTATAAAAACAGGGGCCCCCTACGAGCAGTACTTC.

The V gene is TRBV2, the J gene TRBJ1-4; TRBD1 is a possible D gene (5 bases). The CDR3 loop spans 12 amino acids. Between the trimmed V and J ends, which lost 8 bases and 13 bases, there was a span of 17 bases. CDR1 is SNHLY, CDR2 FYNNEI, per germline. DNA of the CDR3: TGTGCCAGCGGCCCTGGGACCTCTGGACTGTTTTTT. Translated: CASGPGTSGLFF.

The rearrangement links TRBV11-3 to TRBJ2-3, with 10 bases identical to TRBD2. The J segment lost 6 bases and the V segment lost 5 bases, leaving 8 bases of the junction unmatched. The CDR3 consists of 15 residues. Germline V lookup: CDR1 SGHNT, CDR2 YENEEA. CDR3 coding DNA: TGTGCCAGCAGCCCCGGGAGCGGGGGGGGCGATACGCAGTATTTT. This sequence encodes CASSPGSGGGDTQYF. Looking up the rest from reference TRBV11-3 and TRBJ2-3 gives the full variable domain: EAGVVQSPRYKIIEKKQPVAFWCNPISGHNTLYWYLQNLGQGPELLIRYENEEAVDDSQLPKDRFSAERLKGVDSTLKIQPAELGDSAVYLCASSPGSGGGDTQYFGPGTRLTVL.

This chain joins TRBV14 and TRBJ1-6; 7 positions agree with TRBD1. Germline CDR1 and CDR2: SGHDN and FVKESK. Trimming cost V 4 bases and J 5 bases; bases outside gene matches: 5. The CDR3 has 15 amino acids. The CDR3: CASSPRQGDNSPLHF. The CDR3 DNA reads TGTGCCAGCAGCCCCCGACAGGGAGATAATTCACCCCTCCACTTT.

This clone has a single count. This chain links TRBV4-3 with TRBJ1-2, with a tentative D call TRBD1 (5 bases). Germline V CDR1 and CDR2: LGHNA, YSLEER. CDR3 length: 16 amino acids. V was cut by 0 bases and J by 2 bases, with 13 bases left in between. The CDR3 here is CASSQDLGALNYGYTF. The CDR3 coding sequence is TGCGCCAGCAGCCAAGATCTCGGGGCATTAAACTATGGCTACACCTTC.

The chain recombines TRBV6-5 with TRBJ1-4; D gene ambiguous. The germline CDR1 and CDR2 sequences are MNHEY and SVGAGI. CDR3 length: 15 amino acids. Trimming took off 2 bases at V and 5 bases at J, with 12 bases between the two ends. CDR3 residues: CASSYPGRANEKLFF. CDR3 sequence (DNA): TGTGCCAGCAGTTACCCCGGGAGGGCCAATGAAAAACTGTTTTTT.

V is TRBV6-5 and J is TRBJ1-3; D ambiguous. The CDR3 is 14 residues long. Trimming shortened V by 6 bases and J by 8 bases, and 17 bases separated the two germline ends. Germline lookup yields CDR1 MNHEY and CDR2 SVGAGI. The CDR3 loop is CASSRGGREHTIYF. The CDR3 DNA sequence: TGTGCCAGCAGCCGCGGAGGGAGGGAGCACACCATATATTTT.

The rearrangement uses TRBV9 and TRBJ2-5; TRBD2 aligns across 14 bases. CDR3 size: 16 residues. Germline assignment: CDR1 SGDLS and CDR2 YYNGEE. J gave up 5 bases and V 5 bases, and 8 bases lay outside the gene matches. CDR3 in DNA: TGTGCCAGCAGTGCGGGACTAGCGGGGGTAGGGGAGACCCAGTACTTC. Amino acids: CASSAGLAGVGETQYF.

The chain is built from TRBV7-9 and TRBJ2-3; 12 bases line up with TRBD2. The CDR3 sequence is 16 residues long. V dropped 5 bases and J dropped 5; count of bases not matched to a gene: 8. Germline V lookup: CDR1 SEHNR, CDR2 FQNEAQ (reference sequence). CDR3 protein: CASSPRLAGELDTQYF. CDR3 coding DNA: TGTGCCAGCAGCCCAAGACTAGCGGGAGAATTAGATACGCAGTATTTT.